The entry that follows covers one TCR beta chain sequence. The data are from a study of CD8 T cells in ankylosing spondylitis. TCRdb reprocessed the 5' RACE reads with MiXCR, giving one entry per CDR3 protein. The sample carries around 340,000 distinct CDR3 sequences, 14% to 15% recorded once. The CDR3 is 18 amino acids. The germline CDR1 and CDR2 sequences are DFQATT and SNEGSKA (reference sequence). V was clipped by 0 bases and J by 0 bases; unmatched bases: 12. The clonotype originates from a male donor with ankylosing spondylitis or in good health (not recorded which). The chain employs TRBV20-1 and TRBJ1-1, with 8 bases lining up with TRBD1. Sequenced: blood, either unsorted or a sorted T cell fraction (not recorded which). The CDR3 DNA is TGCAGTGCTAGAGATTGGGGGGGGCAGGGGGCGATGAACACTGAAGCTTTCTTT. The encoded protein is CSARDWGGQGAMNTEAFF.